The next 8 T cell receptor beta chains were all read from a single sample in a study of Ad26.COV2.S vaccination and SARS-CoV-2 variants. Clones were read by immunoSEQ multiplex PCR, and TCRdb kept only the in-frame ones, dropping some. The sample includes 85,000 to 95,000 clones, roughly 84% of them seen just once. This sample comprised peripheral blood, obtained after recovery from COVID-19. The receptors originated from a human donor who had recovered from COVID-19.

The V gene is TRBV18, the J gene TRBJ2-1, with D perhaps assigned TRBD1 or TRBD2 (7 bases each). V was trimmed by 8 bases and J by 0 bases, leaving 17 bases between them. CDR1 KGHSH and CDR2 LQKENI come from the germline V gene. This CDR3 spans 16 amino acids. This CDR3 reads CASTSSGDSSYNEQFF. The CDR3 coding sequence is TGTGCCAGCACCTCGAGCGGGGACAGCTCCTACAATGAGCAGTTCTTC.

This chain joins TRBV12-3 or TRBV12-4 and TRBJ1-2; no clear D. The CDR3 consists of 12 residues. Trimming took 3 bases from V and 6 from J, leaving 8 bases between them. CDR3 in DNA: TGTGCCAGCAGTTTGAGGGAGCATGGCTACACCTTC. Its translation: CASSLREHGYTF.

The chain is built from TRBV5-6 and TRBJ2-7; D remains unclear. There are 15 residues in the CDR3. The V gene lost 2 bases and the J gene lost 0 bases, with 12 bases spanning the gap. Per the germline V gene, CDR1 is SGHDT and CDR2 is YYEEEE. CDR3 nucleotides: TGTGCCAGCAGCTTTAGACATCCGAGCTCCTACGAGCAGTACTTC. Its translation is CASSFRHPSSYEQYF.

This clone turned up a few times. The chain uses TRBV7-3 and TRBJ2-7; the D gene is possibly TRBD2 (7 bases). Trimming cost V 6 bases and J 4 bases, with 19 bases left between them. The CDR3 has 15 residues. From germline, CDR1 is SGHTA and CDR2 FQGTGA. CDR3 coding DNA: TGTGCCAGCAGTTTACAGGGCGGGAGTATATACGAGCAGTACTTC. Residues: CASSLQGGSIYEQYF.

This chain joins TRBV7-2 and TRBJ2-1, with no clear D. Trimming took 5 bases from V and 6 from J, leaving 14 bases between them. The CDR3 sequence is 14 residues long. CDR1 is SGHTA, CDR2 FQGNSA, per germline. In DNA form, the CDR3 reads TGTGCCAGCAGCAAATGGGAAACCTTCAATGAGCAGTTCTTC. This encodes CASSKWETFNEQFF.

The V gene is TRBV11-2, the J gene TRBJ2-7; D not resolved. The CDR3 contains 15 residues. Germline CDR1 and CDR2: SGHAT and FQNNGV. Trimming left V 7 bases short and J 0 bases short, with 16 bases between. The CDR3 loop reads CASTPTAMSSYEQYF. The CDR3 bases are TGTGCCAGCACCCCAACCGCCATGAGCTCCTACGAGCAGTACTTC.

The J gene is TRBJ1-1, the V gene TRBV19; D remains ambiguous. From germline, CDR1 is LNHDA and CDR2 SQIVND (reference sequence). V was clipped by 3 bases and J by 0 bases, with 8 bases between them. The CDR3 has 14 residues. The CDR3 region has the DNA TGTGCCAGTAGTATGTTGGGAATGAACACTGAAGCTTTCTTT. This gives the protein CASSMLGMNTEAFF.

The rearrangement links TRBV7-9 to TRBJ2-2; D is uncertain. The V and J ends lost 5 bases and 6 bases respectively, with 16 bases between them. The CDR3 totals 15 residues. The germline V gene has CDR1 SEHNR and CDR2 FQNEAQ (reference sequence). This CDR3 reads CASSPPTGLPGELFF. The CDR3 bases are TGTGCCAGCAGCCCCCCGACGGGTCTACCCGGGGAGCTGTTTTTT.